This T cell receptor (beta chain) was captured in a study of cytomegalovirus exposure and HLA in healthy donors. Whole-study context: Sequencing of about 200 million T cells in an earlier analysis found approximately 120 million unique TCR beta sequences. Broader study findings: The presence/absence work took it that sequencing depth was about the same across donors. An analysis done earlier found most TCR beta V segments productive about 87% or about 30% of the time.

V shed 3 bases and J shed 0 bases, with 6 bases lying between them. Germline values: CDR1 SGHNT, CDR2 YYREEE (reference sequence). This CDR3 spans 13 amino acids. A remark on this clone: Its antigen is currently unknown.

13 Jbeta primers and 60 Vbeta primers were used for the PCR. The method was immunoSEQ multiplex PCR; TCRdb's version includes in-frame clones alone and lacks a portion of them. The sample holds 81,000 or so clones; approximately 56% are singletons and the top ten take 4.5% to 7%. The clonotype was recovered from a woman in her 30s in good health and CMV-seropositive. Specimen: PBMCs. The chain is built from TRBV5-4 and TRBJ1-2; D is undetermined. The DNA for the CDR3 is TGTGCCAGCAGCTCCACATCTAACTATGGCTACACCTTC. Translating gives CASSSTSNYGYTF.